Listed here are 31 T cell receptor beta chains from one sample, sequenced in a study of T cell responses to AZD1222 COVID-19 vaccine. This table comes from immunoSEQ multiplex PCR, and its TCRdb copy is limited to in-frame clones, with some not included. This sample has some 150,000 clones, with 87% found just once. The specimen comprised peripheral blood, sampled 28 days after the second AZD1222 dose. The receptor set was obtained from an adult who received the AZD1222 COVID-19 vaccine.

The gene calls are TRBV5-4 and TRBJ2-1; tentative D call: TRBD1 (5 bases). V gave up 1 base and J gave up 5 bases, with 10 bases separating them. CDR3 length equals 14 residues. Germline-derived CDR1 and CDR2 are SGHNT and YYREEE (reference sequence). The CDR3 nucleotides read TGTGCCAGCAGCTTGAACAGGCAAGACAATGAGCAGTTCTTC. Translating gives CASSLNRQDNEQFF.

The rearrangement links TRBV6-5 to TRBJ1-4; no definite D call. The CDR3 extends over 13 amino acids. The germline V gene encodes CDR1 MNHEY and CDR2 SVGAGI. V was shortened by 2 bases and J by 7 bases, with 8 bases between the two germline ends. This chain's CDR3 is CASSYGQPEKLFF. In nucleotides, the CDR3 is TGTGCCAGCAGTTACGGGCAGCCTGAAAAACTGTTTTTT.

The chain has TRBV7-3 and TRBJ2-2, with D maybe TRBD2 (5 bases). The CDR3 is made up of 13 amino acids. Germline V gene sequence: CDR1 SGHTA, CDR2 FQGTGA. V lost 1 base to trimming and J lost 7 bases, with 7 bases between them. The CDR3 nucleotides read TGTGCCAGCAGCTTAAACCGGGGCGGGGAGCTGTTTTTT. As protein: CASSLNRGGELFF.

This sequence joins TRBV5-4 and TRBJ2-2, with 7 bases lining up with TRBD1. CDR1 SGHNT and CDR2 YYREEE come from the germline V gene (reference sequence). Germline trimming cut 4 bases from V and 1 base from J; bases unmatched to any gene: 4. The CDR3 runs 15 residues. In nucleotides, the CDR3 is TGTGCCAGCAGCGCCCGGGACAGGAACACCGGGGAGCTGTTTTTT. Its protein is CASSARDRNTGELFF.

This clone was detected once. The chain links TRBV30 to TRBJ2-2; D may be TRBD1 (5 bases). CDR3 length: 15 residues. Germline V lookup: CDR1 GTSNPN, CDR2 SVGIG (reference sequence). V was clipped by 0 bases and J by 1 base, with 9 bases between them. The CDR3 loop is CAWSVSRENTGELFF. The CDR3 DNA follows: TGTGCCTGGAGTGTATCCAGGGAGAACACCGGGGAGCTGTTTTTT.

The rearrangement links TRBV27 to TRBJ1-1; D ambiguous. The CDR3 contains 14 residues. The V and J ends lost 4 bases and 1 base respectively, with 10 bases between them. The germline CDR1 and CDR2 sequences are MNHEY and SMNVEV (reference sequence). The CDR3 sequence: CASSSPSANTEAFF. In DNA form, the CDR3 reads TGTGCCAGCAGTTCCCCATCAGCGAACACTGAAGCTTTCTTT.

This chain joins TRBV14 and TRBJ2-2; D remains ambiguous. V was shortened by 1 base and J by 4 bases, with 7 bases between the two germline ends. Germline V gene data show CDR1 as SGHDN and CDR2 as FVKESK. The CDR3 runs 14 residues. The CDR3 loop reads CASSQVGRTGELFF. The CDR3 bases are TGTGCCAGCAGCCAAGTGGGTCGCACCGGGGAGCTGTTTTTT.

This chain uses TRBV28 with TRBJ2-1, with D uncertain. The CDR3 extends over 16 amino acids. The germline gives CDR1 MDHEN, CDR2 SYDVKM. Trimming took 7 bases from V and 0 from J, leaving 16 bases between them. CDR3 protein: CASNGFDTSSYNEQFF. The DNA for the CDR3 is TGTGCCAGCAATGGTTTTGACACGAGCTCCTACAATGAGCAGTTCTTC.

The count of this clone is one. The CDR3 nucleotides read TGTGCCAGCAGCTTCAGGGTTGGGTATGGCTACACCTTC. Translation gives CASSFRVGYGYTF. The chain has TRBV5-6 and TRBJ1-2; possible D gene TRBD1, 5 bases. Between the trimmed V and J ends, which lost 2 bases and 5 bases, there was a span of 10 bases. The CDR3 loop spans 13 amino acids. Germline V gives CDR1 SGHDT, CDR2 YYEEEE.

The chain uses TRBV28 and TRBJ1-2, with D unresolved. Germline CDR1 is MDHEN and CDR2 is SYDVKM. CDR3 size: 14 residues. The V end was cut by 5 bases, the J end by 4 bases, with 14 bases between. CDR3 bases: TGTGCCAGCAGTCCCACCACTTGGGGCTATGGCTACACCTTC. It translates to CASSPTTWGYGYTF.

The chain joins TRBV5-6 to TRBJ2-3; no definite D call. Germline CDR1 reads SGHDT; CDR2 reads YYEEEE. The CDR3 is made up of 14 amino acids. V was cut by 1 base and J by 0 bases, with 6 bases left in between. Written as DNA, the CDR3 is TGTGCCAGCAGCTTGAAACCAAGCACAGATACGCAGTATTTT. It translates to CASSLKPSTDTQYF.

This sequence joins TRBV19 and TRBJ2-7; D is unresolved. The germline CDR1 and CDR2 sequences are LNHDA and SQIVND (reference sequence). Trimming took 9 bases from V and 3 from J, leaving 12 bases between them. The CDR3 extends over 12 amino acids. CDR3: CASGRTVYEQYF. For the CDR3, the DNA is TGTGCCAGCGGACGGACGGTCTACGAGCAGTACTTC.

The rearrangement uses TRBV4-2 and TRBJ2-5; D uncertain. CDR1 and CDR2 (germline): LGHNA, YNFKEQ. Between the trimmed V and J ends, which lost 0 bases and 5 bases, there was a span of 16 bases. The CDR3 runs 16 residues. CDR3 DNA sequence: TGTGCCAGCAGCCAAGAAGGAAACCTAGTAAGGGAGACCCAGTACTTC. It specifies CASSQEGNLVRETQYF.

In its sample, this clone was seen once. The chain is built from TRBV19 and TRBJ1-1; 12 nucleotides line up with TRBD1. The germline V gene encodes CDR1 LNHDA and CDR2 SQIVND (reference sequence). V lost 7 bases, J lost 3 bases, and 9 bases stayed unmatched. The CDR3 runs 16 residues. CDR3 sequence: CASNGRDRGLYTEAFF. The CDR3 bases are TGTGCCAGTAATGGACGGGACAGGGGGCTATACACTGAAGCTTTCTTT.

This sequence joins TRBV28 and TRBJ2-7, with 7 bases lining up with TRBD2. Germline V gene data show CDR1 as MDHEN and CDR2 as SYDVKM. Trimming cost V 7 bases and J 3 bases; bases outside gene matches: 12. The CDR3 sequence is 15 residues long. The CDR3 sequence is CASTTVGGGDYEQYF. Here the CDR3 DNA reads TGTGCCAGCACCACGGTTGGTGGGGGGGACTACGAGCAGTACTTC.

The chain is built from TRBV6-2 or TRBV6-3 and TRBJ2-2; 8 nucleotides line up with TRBD2. From germline, CDR1 is MNHEY and CDR2 SVGEGT. This CDR3 is 15 amino acids long. The junction had 7 bases not matched to a gene; V was cut back by 6 bases and J by 4 bases. The CDR3 spells CASSREGRRTGELFF. The DNA of the CDR3 is TGTGCCAGCAGCCGGGAGGGCCGTCGCACCGGGGAGCTGTTTTTT.

CDR3 amino acids: CASSKTGTAFNEQFF. CDR3 bases: TGTGCCAGTAGTAAAACCGGGACGGCTTTCAATGAGCAGTTCTTC. V usage is TRBV19 and J usage is TRBJ2-1; D could derive from TRBD1 or TRBD2 (5 bases each). Trimming removed 4 bases from V and 6 bases from J, with 16 bases in between. This CDR3 contains 15 residues. Germline CDR1 LNHDA, CDR2 SQIVND (reference sequence).

The chain has TRBV21-1 and TRBJ2-3; the table gives TRBD2 as D, unverified against the DNA. TRBV21-1 is an annotated pseudogene. This CDR3 contains 16 residues. CDR3 sequence: CASSEVLAGATDTQYF. The CDR3 bases are TGTGCCAGCAGCGAGGTCCTAGCGGGAGCCACAGATACGCAGTATTTT.

The chain uses TRBV30 and TRBJ1-1; maybe TRBD1 (6 bases). CDR1 and CDR2 (germline): GTSNPN, SVGIG (reference sequence). Trimming left V 3 bases short and J 1 base short, with 12 bases between. The CDR3 sequence is 14 residues long. CDR3 nucleotides: TGTGCCTGGAGGCAACAGGGAGGGAACACTGAAGCTTTCTTT. Translated, it gives CAWRQQGGNTEAFF.

This chain connects TRBV4-1 to TRBJ2-5; TRBD2 is a possible D gene (7 bases). CDR1 and CDR2 from the germline V gene are MGHRA and YSYEKL. CDR3 length: 16 residues. Trimming took off 0 bases at V and 4 bases at J, with 15 bases between the two ends. This CDR3 is CASSQDLRGAGETQYF. DNA for the CDR3: TGCGCCAGCAGCCAAGATCTCCGGGGGGCCGGAGAGACCCAGTACTTC.

The chain has TRBV27 and TRBJ1-5; D is uncertain. Germline CDR1 and CDR2: MNHEY and SMNVEV (reference sequence). Between the trimmed V and J ends, which lost 5 bases and 5 bases, there was a span of 7 bases. The CDR3 runs 12 residues. The CDR3 nucleotides are TGTGCCAGCAGTGCCAGAGATCAGCCCCAGCATTTT. Protein product: CASSARDQPQHF.

V and J are TRBV28 and TRBJ2-1, with D perhaps assigned TRBD1 or TRBD2 (5 bases each). The length of the CDR3 is 14 residues. The V end lost 4 bases, the J end lost 4 bases, and 11 bases lay between the germline ends. Germline V lookup: CDR1 MDHEN, CDR2 SYDVKM. The CDR3 protein is CASSSGRPYNEQFF. For the CDR3, the DNA is TGTGCCAGCAGTTCGGGACGTCCGTACAATGAGCAGTTCTTC.

The chain links TRBV16 to TRBJ2-2, with 8 bases fitting TRBD1. The CDR3 consists of 14 residues. J gave up 7 bases and V 4 bases, and 5 bases lay outside the gene matches. Germline assignment: CDR1 KGHSY and CDR2 FQNENV. The CDR3 loop is CASSPTGVSGELFF. In DNA form, the CDR3 reads TGTGCCAGCAGCCCGACAGGGGTCAGCGGGGAGCTGTTTTTT.

The chain uses TRBV19 and TRBJ2-5, with D maybe TRBD1 (6 bases). The CDR3 runs to 16 residues. Germline V lookup: CDR1 LNHDA, CDR2 SQIVND (reference sequence). With 1 base removed from V and 4 bases from J, the gap between germline ends came to 16 bases. The CDR3 region is CASSIVLNRARETQYF. DNA for the CDR3: TGTGCCAGTAGTATAGTATTGAACAGGGCCAGAGAGACCCAGTACTTC.

The chain joins TRBV2 to TRBJ2-5, with TRBD1 matching over 9 bases. V was clipped by 5 bases and J by 5 bases; unmatched bases: 9. Germline V CDR1 and CDR2: SNHLY, FYNNEI. This CDR3 is 15 amino acids long. This CDR3 is CASSRQGVIRETQYF. CDR3 bases: TGTGCCAGCAGTCGACAGGGGGTAATTCGGGAGACCCAGTACTTC.

V gene TRBV12-3 or TRBV12-4 combines with J gene TRBJ2-7, with 7 bases fitting TRBD1. The CDR3 extends over 13 amino acids. V dropped 6 bases and J dropped 5; count of bases not matched to a gene: 7. The CDR3 loop reads CASRDRVLDEQYF. CDR3 coding DNA: TGTGCCAGCAGAGACAGGGTTTTGGACGAGCAGTACTTC.

The chain links TRBV2 to TRBJ1-3, with D possibly TRBD1 on 6 matching bases. This CDR3 spans 17 amino acids. CDR1 and CDR2 from the germline V gene are SNHLY and FYNNEI. V was trimmed by 6 bases and J by 0 bases, leaving 18 bases between them. CDR3 sequence (DNA): TGTGCCAGCAGCCTACAGGGATGGGGCTTCTCTGGAAACACCATATATTTT. It is translated as CASSLQGWGFSGNTIYF. The full variable domain, completed using reference TRBV2 and TRBJ1-3, is EPEVTQTPSHQVTQMGQEVILRCVPISNHLYFYWYRQILGQKVEFLVSFYNNEISEKSEIFDDQFSVERPDGSNFTLKIRSTKLEDSAMYFCASSLQGWGFSGNTIYFGEGSWLTVV.

This chain joins TRBV5-1 and TRBJ2-7, with D possibly matching TRBD1 (6 bases). The CDR3 covers 13 residues. Trimming took off 4 bases at V and 5 bases at J, with 13 bases between the two ends. Looked up from germline, CDR1 is SGHRS and CDR2 is YFSETQ. DNA of the CDR3: TGCGCCAGCAGCCCAACAGGGTCCCACGAGCAGTACTTC. Its translation is CASSPTGSHEQYF. The variable domain in full, with the rest retrieved from reference TRBV5-1 and TRBJ2-7, is KAGVTQTPRYLIKTRGQQVTLSCSPISGHRSVSWYQQTPGQGLQFLFEYFSETQRNKGNFPGRFSGRQFSNSRSEMNVSTLELGDSALYLCASSPTGSHEQYFGPGTRLTVT.

The gene calls are TRBV18 and TRBJ1-5; D is uncertain. Germline V gene sequence: CDR1 KGHSH, CDR2 LQKENI. Trimming removed 6 bases at V and 0 bases at J, with 6 bases between. The CDR3 runs 13 residues. The CDR3 DNA follows: TGTGCCAGCTCCCCAAATAGCAATCAGCCCCAGCATTTT. It translates to CASSPNSNQPQHF.

This clone was recorded a few times. This sample includes further DNA sequences coding for the same CDR3. The chain carries TRBV7-2 and TRBJ2-7; 12 nucleotides match TRBD2. The CDR3 covers 15 residues. CDR1 is SGHTA and CDR2 is FQGNSA in the germline V gene. With V trimmed by 6 bases and J by 0 bases, 3 bases remained unmatched. As DNA, the CDR3 is TGTGCCAGCAGTTCGACTAGCGGGAGCTCCTACGAGCAGTACTTC. Residues: CASSSTSGSSYEQYF.

About this clone itself: At one boundary the junction diverges from the germline segment, which might be a read error. The chain is built from TRBV5-4 and TRBJ2-7, with D perhaps matching TRBD1 (6 bases). The CDR3 spans 15 residues. Per the germline V gene, CDR1 is SGHNT and CDR2 is YYREEE (reference sequence). The CDR3 here is CASSLDRGRIHEQYF. For the CDR3, the DNA is TGTGCCAGCAGTTTGGACAGAGGCCGAATCCACGAGCAGTACTTC. The variable domain in full, completed from reference TRBV5-4 and TRBJ2-7, reads ETGVTQSPTHLIKTRGQQVTLRCSSQSGHNTVSWYQQALGQGPQFIFQYYREEENGRGNFPPRFSGLQFPNYSSELNVNALELDDSALYLCASSLDRGRIHEQYFGPGTRLTVT.